This is a list of T cell receptor beta chains from one sample in a study of cytomegalovirus exposure and HLA in healthy donors. The protocol was immunoSEQ multiplex PCR, while the TCRdb copy is restricted to in-frame clones and leaves out a portion. The table includes roughly 63,000 clones, more than 80% detected once. Material for sequencing was PBMCs. These TCRs come from a woman in her late teens or twenties in good health and CMV-seronegative. CDR3s include the opening cysteine and the closing phenylalanine or tryptophan. The order of the fields is D gene, clone size, J gene, V gene, CDR3 DNA, CDR3 protein. A D gene is named only where the DNA matches it firmly. Size values are once, few and many counts, or a class for expanded clones, and some rows have none.

D gene: .
clone size: .
J gene: TRBJ1-2
V gene: TRBV5-1
CDR3 DNA: TGCGCCAGCAGCCCGGGAGGCAGAAACTATGGCTACACCTTC
CDR3 protein: CASSPGGRNYGYTF

D gene: TRBD2
clone size: .
J gene: TRBJ2-7
V gene: TRBV7-2
CDR3 DNA: TGTGCCAGCAGCACCACGGGGGGCTACGAGCAGTACTTC
CDR3 protein: CASSTTGGYEQYF

D gene: .
clone size: .
J gene: TRBJ2-1
V gene: TRBV4-1
CDR3 DNA: TGCGCCAGCAGCCAAGACGGAGAAACCTACAATGAGCAGTTCTTC
CDR3 protein: CASSQDGETYNEQFF

D gene: TRBD2
clone size: .
J gene: TRBJ2-3
V gene: TRBV5-4
CDR3 DNA: TGTGCCAGCAGTAGCGGGGGGTTGGATCCAGATACGCAGTATTTT
CDR3 protein: CASSSGGLDPDTQYF

D gene: .
clone size: .
J gene: TRBJ2-5
V gene: TRBV4-2
CDR3 DNA: TGTGCCAGCAGCCAAGTTGGAGGGGAGACCCAGTACTTC
CDR3 protein: CASSQVGGETQYF

D gene: TRBD2
clone size: once
J gene: TRBJ2-3
V gene: TRBV7-9
CDR3 DNA: TGTGCCAGCAGCCGCGTACGCGGCGGGGGGTTGTATACGCAGTATTTT
CDR3 protein: CASSRVRGGGLYTQYF

D gene: .
clone size: .
J gene: TRBJ2-2
V gene: TRBV7-9
CDR3 DNA: TGTGCCAGCAGCCCTACTAACACCGGGGAGCTGTTTTTT
CDR3 protein: CASSPTNTGELFF

D gene: .
clone size: .
J gene: TRBJ1-6
V gene: TRBV7-2
CDR3 DNA: TGTGCCAGCAGCCAGAGGGAGGTTGCAGGCGGGAATTCACCCCTCCACTTT
CDR3 protein: CASSQREVAGGNSPLHF

D gene: TRBD1
clone size: few
J gene: TRBJ2-7
V gene: TRBV6-5
CDR3 DNA: TGTGCCAGCAGCCCCGGGACAGGGCGGTACGAGCAGTACTTC
CDR3 protein: CASSPGTGRYEQYF

D gene: TRBD2
clone size: .
J gene: TRBJ2-1
V gene: TRBV11-3
CDR3 DNA: TGTGCCAGCAGCTCCGGACTAGCGGTAAACAATGAGCAGTTCTTC
CDR3 protein: CASSSGLAVNNEQFF

D gene: .
clone size: .
J gene: TRBJ2-3
V gene: TRBV4-1
CDR3 DNA: TGCGCCAGCAGCCAGGAGACTAGTACCCCAGATACGCAGTATTTT
CDR3 protein: CASSQETSTPDTQYF

D gene: .
clone size: once
J gene: TRBJ2-7
V gene: TRBV6-4
CDR3 DNA: TGTGCCAGCAGTGACTCGAGCGGGTTACACGAGCAGTACTTC
CDR3 protein: CASSDSSGLHEQYF

D gene: TRBD1
clone size: .
J gene: TRBJ2-3
V gene: TRBV11-3
CDR3 DNA: TGTGCCAGCAGCTTGGACAGGGTTACAGATACGCAGTATTTT
CDR3 protein: CASSLDRVTDTQYF

D gene: .
clone size: .
J gene: TRBJ1-5
V gene: TRBV10-3
CDR3 DNA: TGTGCCATCAGTGAGTCCTTTAATCAGCCCCAGCATTTT
CDR3 protein: CAISESFNQPQHF